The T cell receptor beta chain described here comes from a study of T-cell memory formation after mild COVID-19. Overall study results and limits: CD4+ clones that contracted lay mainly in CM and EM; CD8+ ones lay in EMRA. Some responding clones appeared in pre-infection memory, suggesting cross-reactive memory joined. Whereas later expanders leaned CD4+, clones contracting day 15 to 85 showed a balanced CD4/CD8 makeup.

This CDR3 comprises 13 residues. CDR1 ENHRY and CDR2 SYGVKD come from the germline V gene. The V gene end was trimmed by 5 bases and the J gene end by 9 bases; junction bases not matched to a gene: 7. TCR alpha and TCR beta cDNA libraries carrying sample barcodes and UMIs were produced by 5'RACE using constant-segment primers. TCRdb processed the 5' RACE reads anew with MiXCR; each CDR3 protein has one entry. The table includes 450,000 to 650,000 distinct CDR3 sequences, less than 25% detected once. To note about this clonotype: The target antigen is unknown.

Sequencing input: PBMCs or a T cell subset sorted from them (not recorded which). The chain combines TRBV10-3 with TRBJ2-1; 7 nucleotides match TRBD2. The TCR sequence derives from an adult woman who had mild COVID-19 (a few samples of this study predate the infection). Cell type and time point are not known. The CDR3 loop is CAISPRGDSEQFF. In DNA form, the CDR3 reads TGTGCCATCAGTCCCCGGGGGGATAGTGAGCAGTTCTTC.